This entry features one T cell receptor (beta chain) sequence. This entry comes from a study of blood T cell repertoires in COVID-19. Original processing methods: Nucleated cell number was recorded as an estimate derived from reference gene primer amplification. Sequenced by immunoSEQ multiplex PCR; TCRdb stores in-frame clones only, minus some. That table is the source of V, J and clone size, and D and trimming were worked out from the DNA. The sample lists some 160,000 clones, roughly 91% occurring once. The CDR3 has 12 residues. Trimming stripped 6 bases from V and 6 bases from J, with 11 bases between. Germline CDR1 and CDR2: MNHEY and SMNVEV (reference sequence).

The sample comprised peripheral blood. The gene calls are TRBV27 and TRBJ1-2; D is possibly TRBD1 (5 bases). This clonotype originated in a man in his fifties who had recovered from COVID-19. The CDR3 nucleotides read TGTGCCAGCAGCCAGGGAAATAATGGCTACACCTTC. This gives the protein CASSQGNNGYTF.